This entry concerns a single T cell receptor (beta chain). This specimen includes other DNA sequences encoding the same CDR3. TCRdb's copy holds only in-frame clones and misses some; the assay was immunoSEQ multiplex PCR. The data hold about 2 million clones, with 90% to 95% observed a single time. Germline CDR1 and CDR2: MDHEN and SYDVKM. The CDR3 is 14 residues long. The J segment lost 7 bases and the V segment lost 6 bases, leaving 6 bases of the junction unmatched. This record belongs to a study of shared clonotypes between healthy human individuals. Study-wide context: The cohort comprised a couple of women and a few men. Their ages spanned 18 to 49 years.

This sequence joins TRBV28 and TRBJ2-1; 10 bases agree with TRBD1. The sample comprised naive CD4+ T cells sorted from blood. Subset of the sample: CD45RA+ positively selected. The origin of this receptor is a man between 18 and 35 years old in good health. The CDR3, as DNA: TGTGCCAGCAGACGACAGGGGGCGGGTAATGAGCAGTTCTTC. It codes for CASRRQGAGNEQFF.